This TCR beta chain was sequenced during a study of post-analysis software for immune sequencing data. General observations from the study: Controls had lower frequencies than patients of about 5 TRBV segments, which included TRBV5-6, TRBV5-1 and TRBV20-1.

Comments on this clonotype: The antigen is undetermined.

Trimming left V 3 bases short and J 4 bases short, with 9 bases between. This CDR3 spans 13 amino acids. Germline lookup yields CDR1 SEHNR and CDR2 FQNEAQ (reference sequence). cDNA libraries of TCR beta carried unique molecular identifiers. TCRdb redid the calling of the PCR reads with MiXCR, one entry per CDR3 protein. The data contain 700,000 to 900,000 distinct CDR3 sequences, approximately 44% of them singletons. The TCR sequence derives from a girl under 18 with multiple sclerosis. The V gene is TRBV7-9, the J gene TRBJ1-2; TRBD1 is a possible D gene (6 bases). Sequenced material: blood. The CDR3 spells CASSFRGFYGYTF. CDR3 nucleotides: TGTGCCAGCAGCTTTAGGGGGTTCTATGGCTACACCTTC.